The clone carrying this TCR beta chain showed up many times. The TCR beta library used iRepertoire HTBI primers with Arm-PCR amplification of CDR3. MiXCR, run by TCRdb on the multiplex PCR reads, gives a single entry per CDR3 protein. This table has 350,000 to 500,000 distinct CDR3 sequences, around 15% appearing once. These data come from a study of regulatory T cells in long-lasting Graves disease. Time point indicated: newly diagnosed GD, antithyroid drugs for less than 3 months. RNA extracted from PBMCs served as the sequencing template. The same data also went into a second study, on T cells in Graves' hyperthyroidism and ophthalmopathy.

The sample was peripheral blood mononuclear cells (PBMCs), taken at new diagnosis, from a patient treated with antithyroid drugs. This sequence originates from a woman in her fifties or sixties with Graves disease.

DNA for the CDR3: TGTGCCTGGAGTATTAGAGCAGACCACGGGCAGCCCCAGCATTTT. It encodes CAWSIRADHGQPQHF. J is TRBJ1-5 and V is TRBV30; D uncertain. CDR1 and CDR2 from the germline V gene are GTSNPN and SVGIG (reference sequence). V was shortened by 2 bases and J by 7 bases, with 18 bases between the two germline ends. This CDR3 spans 15 amino acids.